This T cell receptor (beta chain) was profiled in a study of cytomegalovirus exposure and HLA in healthy donors. The wider study: An analysis done earlier identified 95 million to 140 million unique TCR beta sequences from about 180 million T cells.

In the PCR, 60 Vbeta and 13 Jbeta primers were used. The repertoire was sequenced with immunoSEQ multiplex PCR; TCRdb's copy has only in-frame clones and lacks some. The sample lists approximately 80,000 clones, around three fifths occurring once. Germline values: CDR1 MNHEY, CDR2 SVGAGI. V was cut by 5 bases and J by 4 bases, with 12 bases left in between. The CDR3 spans 15 residues. This clone was counted only a few times. Sequencing was performed on PBMCs. The sequence was collected from a woman in her 40s in good health and CMV-seropositive. This chain joins TRBV6-5 and TRBJ1-6; D may be TRBD1 (6 bases). Here the CDR3 DNA reads TGTGCCAGCAGTACTACAGGGCATTATAATTCACCCCTCCACTTT. Translation gives CASSTTGHYNSPLHF.